This T cell receptor beta chain was documented in a study of spatial heterogeneity in lung cancer. Study details: Raw-read counts averaged over ten per unique TCR and UMI combination.

Time point here: sample taken at primary tumor resection. The donor group consisted of approximately 77 patients who had untreated, early-stage non-small cell lung cancer. Individual TCR cDNA molecules each bore their own unique molecular identifier. TCRdb processed the 5' RACE reads anew with MiXCR; each CDR3 protein has one entry. In the table there are around 7,000 distinct CDR3 sequences, 6.5% to 7.5% of which are singletons. This clonotype was observed many times. The sequences come from PBMCs, collected at surgery. The source of this sequence is a male donor with early-stage non-small cell lung cancer.

CDR3 amino acids: CSARLAGLSDEQFF. In DNA, the CDR3 is TGCAGTGCTAGATTAGCGGGATTAAGCGATGAGCAGTTCTTC. The chain joins TRBV20-1 to TRBJ2-1; 8 nucleotides match TRBD2. Per germline, CDR1 DFQATT and CDR2 SNEGSKA (reference sequence). The V and J ends lost 2 bases and 8 bases, in that order; junction bases with no gene match: 8. CDR3 length: 14 residues.